A single sample gave rise to the 24 T cell receptor beta chains below, sequenced in a study of shared clonotypes between healthy human individuals. Libraries were prepared by immunoSEQ multiplex PCR; TCRdb keeps only in-frame clonotypes and omits some of them. The sample has approximately 2.5 million clones, roughly nine tenths seen once. Sequencing input: naive CD4+ T cells sorted from blood. Stated subset: CD45RA+ positively selected. These receptors originate from a man aged 18 to 29 in good health.

The chain is built from TRBV4-1 and TRBJ2-3; either TRBD1 or TRBD2 may fit D (5 bases each). V lost 3 bases and J 3 bases, leaving 13 bases between the germline ends. From germline, CDR1 is MGHRA and CDR2 YSYEKL. The CDR3 has 15 residues. CDR3 protein: CASSHPGPKTDTQYF. The CDR3 coding sequence is TGCGCCAGCAGCCACCCGGGACCGAAGACAGATACGCAGTATTTT.

Only one count was recorded for this clone. V gene TRBV4-3 combines with J gene TRBJ2-1; 7 bases line up with TRBD1. The CDR3 consists of 14 residues. Germline V gene lookup returns CDR1 LGHNA and CDR2 YSLEER. Trimming took 1 base from V and 9 from J; bases not matched to a gene: 6. The CDR3 sequence: CASSQVDRAGEQFF. The CDR3 region has the DNA TGCGCCAGCAGCCAAGTTGACAGGGCGGGTGAGCAGTTCTTC.

This clone came up a few times. V and J are TRBV6-1 and TRBJ1-3, with D possibly TRBD1 on 6 matching bases. The CDR3 covers 14 residues. Germline loops: CDR1 MNHNS, CDR2 SASEGT. The V end lost 6 bases, the J end lost 3 bases, and 12 bases lay between the germline ends. CDR3 bases: TGTGCCAGCAGAACAGGGTTCGGTGGAAACACCATATATTTT. Its protein product is CASRTGFGGNTIYF.

The CDR3 loop is CATTPGTGYNEQFF. CDR3 sequence (DNA): TGTGCCACCACTCCCGGGACCGGATACAATGAGCAGTTCTTC. V is TRBV19 and J is TRBJ2-1; D is possibly TRBD1 or TRBD2 (5 bases each). CDR1 LNHDA and CDR2 SQIVND come from the germline V gene (reference sequence). With 10 bases removed from V and 4 bases from J, the gap between germline ends came to 17 bases. The CDR3 runs 14 residues.

This sequence joins TRBV6-1 and TRBJ1-1, with D possibly TRBD1 on 5 matching bases. This CDR3 comprises 11 residues. Trimming took off 4 bases at V and 7 bases at J, with 7 bases between the two ends. Per the germline V gene, CDR1 is MNHNS and CDR2 is SASEGT. CDR3 region: CASSARGEAFF. The DNA of the CDR3 is TGTGCCAGCAGTGCGAGGGGTGAAGCTTTCTTT.

CDR3 sequence reads: CASRSGTGNTIYF. For the CDR3, the DNA is TGCGCCAGCAGGTCAGGGACTGGAAACACCATATATTTT. The chain links TRBV10-1 to TRBJ1-3; perhaps TRBD1 as D (5 bases). The germline gives CDR1 WNHNN, CDR2 SYGVQD (reference sequence). The CDR3 has 13 amino acids. Trimming removed 6 bases at V and 2 bases at J, with 8 bases between.

The rearrangement links TRBV5-1 to TRBJ2-7, with D possibly matching TRBD2 (5 bases). CDR3 length equals 15 residues. Trimming pared 0 bases from V and 2 bases from J, leaving 12 bases between. The germline V gene has CDR1 SGHRS and CDR2 YFSETQ. The CDR3 region is CASSLGARRTYEQYF. In DNA form, the CDR3 reads TGCGCCAGCAGCTTGGGGGCGAGGAGGACCTACGAGCAGTACTTC.

This chain links TRBV5-8 with TRBJ2-1; 7 nucleotides line up with TRBD2. This CDR3 comprises 16 residues. From germline, CDR1 is SGHTS and CDR2 YDEGEE. V shed 1 base and J 5 bases; nucleotides not matched to a gene: 9. In nucleotides, the CDR3 is TGTGCCAGCAGCTTGAAAGAGTTCCGGGGGGACAATGAGCAGTTCTTC. This codes for CASSLKEFRGDNEQFF.

A single count supports this clone. This sample includes further DNA sequences coding for the same CDR3. The rearrangement uses TRBV5-1 and TRBJ1-3, with 10 positions matching TRBD1. The CDR3 runs to 15 residues. J lost 3 bases, V lost 4 bases, and 4 bases had no gene match. CDR1 SGHRS and CDR2 YFSETQ come from the germline V gene. The DNA for the CDR3 is TGCGCCAGCAGCAGGGACAGGGGAGGTGGAAACACCATATATTTT. It yields the protein CASSRDRGGGNTIYF.

This chain links TRBV28 with TRBJ1-1, with 9 positions matching TRBD1. This CDR3 is 14 amino acids long. Per germline, CDR1 MDHEN and CDR2 SYDVKM. V was pared by 7 bases and J by 11 bases, with 14 bases of the junction left unmatched. CDR3 loop: CASTITGGAIGAFF. DNA of the CDR3: TGTGCCAGCACTATTACAGGGGGCGCTATTGGGGCTTTCTTT.

The chain links TRBV4-1 to TRBJ1-4, with D perhaps TRBD1 (5 bases). With 4 bases removed from V and 3 bases from J, the gap between germline ends came to 15 bases. This CDR3 is built from 16 residues. The germline V gene has CDR1 MGHRA and CDR2 YSYEKL. The CDR3 protein is CASSLNTQGSNEKLFF. CDR3 bases: TGCGCCAGCAGCCTAAACACCCAGGGATCTAATGAAAAACTGTTTTTT.

J is TRBJ2-1 and V is TRBV5-1; 9 bases match TRBD2. Germline V lookup: CDR1 SGHRS, CDR2 YFSETQ. The CDR3 consists of 17 residues. V lost 4 bases, J lost 0 bases, and 8 bases stayed unmatched. The CDR3 reads CASSSGLAHSSYNEQFF. The CDR3 DNA follows: TGCGCCAGCAGCAGCGGACTAGCGCATAGCTCCTACAATGAGCAGTTCTTC.

The CDR3: CASSSRTSGGQETQYF. Here the CDR3 DNA reads TGTGCCAGCAGCTCGCGGACTAGCGGGGGCCAAGAGACCCAGTACTTC. This rearrangement joins TRBV7-3 to TRBJ2-5; TRBD2 matches at 13 bases. Looked up from germline, CDR1 is SGHTA and CDR2 is FQGTGA. After removal of 4 bases from V and 1 base from J, the junction contained 3 bases not matched to a gene. CDR3 length: 16 amino acids. Filled out from reference TRBV7-3 and TRBJ2-5, the complete variable domain reads GAGVSQTPSNKVTEKGKYVELRCDPISGHTALYWYRQSLGQGPEFLIYFQGTGAADDSGLPNDRFFAVRPEGSVSTLKIQRTERGDSAVYLCASSSRTSGGQETQYFGPGTRLLVL.

This sequence joins TRBV15 and TRBJ2-7; unclear D gene. CDR1 is LNHNV and CDR2 is YYDKDF in the germline V gene (reference sequence). This CDR3 is 13 amino acids long. With 0 bases removed from V and 6 bases from J, the gap between germline ends came to 9 bases. As DNA, the CDR3 is TGTGCCACCAGCAGAGATCATCCTCTCGAGCAGTACTTC. This encodes CATSRDHPLEQYF.

CDR3 in amino acids: CSASRDKQAFF. CDR3 DNA sequence: TGCAGTGCTAGCCGGGATAAGCAAGCTTTCTTT. J is TRBJ1-1 and V is TRBV20-1; D not resolved. Germline values: CDR1 DFQATT, CDR2 SNEGSKA (reference sequence). V lost 3 bases and J 9 bases, leaving 11 bases between the germline ends. The CDR3 is made up of 11 amino acids.

The V and J genes are TRBV11-2 and TRBJ2-3; no clear D. This CDR3 spans 12 amino acids. CDR1 and CDR2 (germline): SGHAT, FQNNGV. Trimming cost V 7 bases and J 5 bases, with 10 bases left between them. CDR3 nucleotides: TGTGCCAGCAACCCGGGTGGAGATACGCAGTATTTT. This encodes CASNPGGDTQYF.

The rearrangement joins TRBV28 to TRBJ1-5; no definite D call. The CDR3 loop spans 16 amino acids. Per germline, CDR1 MDHEN and CDR2 SYDVKM. Trimming shortened V by 2 bases and J by 0 bases, and 11 bases separated the two germline ends. The chain's CDR3 is CASSLGRQFSNQPQHF. CDR3 sequence (DNA): TGTGCCAGCAGTTTAGGGAGGCAATTTAGCAATCAGCCCCAGCATTTT.

This clone was counted only a few times. The gene calls are TRBV15 and TRBJ1-3; 8 nucleotides align to TRBD1. Per germline, CDR1 LNHNV and CDR2 YYDKDF (reference sequence). This CDR3 has 15 residues. V dropped 4 bases and J dropped 3; count of bases not matched to a gene: 5. CDR3 amino acids: CATSIQGAYGNTIYF. The CDR3 bases are TGTGCCACCAGCATTCAGGGGGCTTATGGAAACACCATATATTTT.

With regard to this clone: This sample includes further DNA sequences coding for the same CDR3. The chain is built from TRBV7-2 and TRBJ2-3; 11 bases agree with TRBD2. CDR3 length equals 15 residues. Germline trimming cut 5 bases from V and 6 bases from J; bases unmatched to any gene: 7. Germline CDR1 SGHTA, CDR2 FQGNSA. CDR3 in amino acids: CASSKLAGVGDTQYF. CDR3 bases: TGTGCCAGCAGCAAACTAGCGGGAGTCGGGGATACGCAGTATTTT.

This sequence joins TRBV5-1 and TRBJ2-7, with D uncertain. Trimming took 5 bases from V and 5 from J, leaving 14 bases between them. Germline V gene lookup returns CDR1 SGHRS and CDR2 YFSETQ. The CDR3 consists of 13 residues. The CDR3 sequence: CASSLLGRHEQYF. CDR3 in DNA: TGCGCCAGCAGTCTCCTCGGCCGGCACGAGCAGTACTTC.

The genes are TRBV18 and TRBJ2-3; D might be TRBD2 (5 bases). Trimming removed 4 bases from V and 2 bases from J, with 10 bases in between. Germline CDR1 and CDR2: KGHSH and LQKENI. The CDR3 totals 14 residues. The CDR3 region has the DNA TGTGCCAGCTCACAGGGAGCCCTCACAGATACGCAGTATTTT. Translation gives CASSQGALTDTQYF.

This clone occurred a few times. This chain connects TRBV2 to TRBJ2-5, with TRBD2 as a possible D gene (7 bases). Trimming took 8 bases from V and 1 from J, leaving 20 bases between them. CDR3 length equals 16 residues. The germline V gene encodes CDR1 SNHLY and CDR2 FYNNEI. The CDR3 nucleotides are TGTGCCAGCTCCCCGGGAAGGGGGACTACCCAAGAGACCCAGTACTTC. Translation: CASSPGRGTTQETQYF.

The count of this clone is one. The V gene is TRBV29-1, the J gene TRBJ2-4; weak D call: TRBD1 (7 bases). Per germline, CDR1 SQVTM and CDR2 ANQGSEA. Trimming removed 0 bases at V and 0 bases at J, with 24 bases between. This CDR3 contains 20 residues. The CDR3 loop is CSVEDSKPGGIQLAKNIQYF. The CDR3 nucleotides are TGCAGCGTTGAAGATTCTAAGCCAGGGGGGATCCAACTAGCCAAAAACATTCAGTACTTC.

This chain uses TRBV6-5 with TRBJ2-7, with 10 positions matching TRBD2. Unmatched junction bases numbered 8, after V lost 7 bases and J lost 5 bases. The CDR3 is made up of 14 amino acids. In germline, CDR1 is MNHEY, CDR2 SVGAGI. The CDR3 reads CASTVAGGPHEQYF. The CDR3 nucleotides read TGTGCCAGCACCGTAGCGGGAGGCCCCCACGAGCAGTACTTC.